This T cell receptor beta chain was identified in a study of patients and donors after allogeneic stem cell transplantation. This clonotype has a handful of counts. The CDR3 spans 14 residues. The V gene lost 4 bases and the J gene lost 3 bases, with 10 bases spanning the gap. CDR1 is SGHTA and CDR2 is FQGNSA in the germline V gene. One entry per CDR3 protein results from TCRdb running MiXCR on the RT-PCR reads. The sample lists fewer than 500,000 distinct CDR3 sequences, 16% occurring once. Sequencing was performed on blood, either unsorted or a sorted T cell fraction (not recorded which). The sequence was collected from a human donor who was either an allogeneic HSCT recipient or a stem cell or donor lymphocyte infusion donor (not recorded which). It is not recorded whose cells these are; they may come from a transplant donor. The chain is built from TRBV7-2 and TRBJ2-1; D might be TRBD1 or TRBD2, each matching 5 bases. The DNA for the CDR3 is TGTGCCAGCAGCTACCGGGACGACTACAATGAGCAGTTCTTC. Its translation: CASSYRDDYNEQFF.